This TCR beta chain was documented in a study of tumor-infiltrating lymphocytes in localized non-small cell lung cancer. Study outcomes and limitations: Not all patients were TCR sequenced, owing to tissue quantity. Tumors had more T cell infiltration than uninvolved lung, per TCRbeta sequencing and CD3 counts. T-cell fraction did not differ between immunotypes IM1 and IM2.

CDR1 is LNHDA, CDR2 SQIVND, per germline (reference sequence). This CDR3 has 17 residues. V trimming: 1 base; J trimming: 5 bases; junction bases outside the gene matches: 8. TCRdb's table, derived via immunoSEQ multiplex PCR, lists solely in-frame clones and lacks some. Of some 13,000 clones listed, around 76% are singletons. In the case of this clone: What it recognizes is unknown.

The rearrangement uses TRBV19 and TRBJ2-5; 12 nucleotides agree with TRBD2. The sample consisted of uninvolved lung tissue not adjacent to the tumor. This TCR was sampled from a human donor with non-small cell lung cancer. In nucleotides, the CDR3 is TGTGCCAGTAGTATAGGGACTAGCGGGGTCCGGAGTGAGACCCAGTACTTC. The encoded protein is CASSIGTSGVRSETQYF. The whole variable domain, filled in from reference TRBV19 and TRBJ2-5, reads DGGITQSPKYLFRKEGQNVTLSCEQNLNHDAMYWYRQDPGQGLRLIYYSQIVNDFQKGDIAEGYSVSREKKESFPLTVTSAQKNPTAFYLCASSIGTSGVRSETQYFGPGTRLLVL.